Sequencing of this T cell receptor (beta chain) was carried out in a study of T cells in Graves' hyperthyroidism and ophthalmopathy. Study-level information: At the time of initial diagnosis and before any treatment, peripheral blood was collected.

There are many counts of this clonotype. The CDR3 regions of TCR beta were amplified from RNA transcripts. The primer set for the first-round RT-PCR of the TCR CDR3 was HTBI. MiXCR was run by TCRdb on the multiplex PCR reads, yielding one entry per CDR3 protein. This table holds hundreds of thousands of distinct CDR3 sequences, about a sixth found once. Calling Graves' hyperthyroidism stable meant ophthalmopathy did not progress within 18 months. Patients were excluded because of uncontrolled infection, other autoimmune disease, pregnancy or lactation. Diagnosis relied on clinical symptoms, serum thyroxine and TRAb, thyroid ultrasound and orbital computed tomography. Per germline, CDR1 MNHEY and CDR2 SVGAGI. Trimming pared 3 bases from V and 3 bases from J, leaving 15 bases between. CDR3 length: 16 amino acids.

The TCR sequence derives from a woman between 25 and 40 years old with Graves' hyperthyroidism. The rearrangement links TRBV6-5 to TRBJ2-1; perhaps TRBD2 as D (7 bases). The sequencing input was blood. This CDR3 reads CASSYGGASGYNEQFF. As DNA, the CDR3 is TGTGCCAGCAGTTATGGGGGGGCTAGCGGCTACAATGAGCAGTTCTTC.